The entry below describes one T cell receptor beta chain. V lost 5 bases to trimming and J lost 4 bases, with 11 bases between them. The CDR3 length is 13 residues. Germline-derived CDR1 and CDR2 are SEHNR and FQNEAQ (reference sequence). The data originate from a study of blood T cell repertoires in COVID-19. Original processing methods: Amplification of reference gene primers provided the estimated nucleated cell counts. Sequencing used immunoSEQ multiplex PCR; TCRdb keeps in-frame clones, though not all of them. V and J calls and clone size follow that table, whereas D and trimming were derived from the DNA. The sample contains roughly 120,000 clones, 70% to 85% of which appear only once.

The receptor comes from a human donor with acute or convalescent COVID-19. The donor label of this sample is uncertain. This chain uses TRBV7-9 with TRBJ1-1, with a weak D call TRBD1 (5 bases). The sequenced material came from peripheral blood. The CDR3 sequence is CASSPIGGTEAFF. The CDR3 coding sequence is TGTGCCAGCAGCCCGATCGGGGGCACTGAAGCTTTCTTT.